What follows are 14 T cell receptor beta chains derived from one specimen sequenced in a study of control samples from healthy donors and cancer patients. TCRdb's copy holds only in-frame clones and misses some; the assay was immunoSEQ multiplex PCR. The sample includes about 140,000 clones, around 90% of them seen just once. Material: blood. Source of these receptors: a young man in good health.

This chain links TRBV4-3 with TRBJ1-2; D is unresolved. CDR3 size: 13 residues. Per the germline V gene, CDR1 is LGHNA and CDR2 is YSLEER. V lost 0 bases and J 2 bases, leaving 4 bases between the germline ends. The CDR3 reads CASSQDKNYGYTF. CDR3 nucleotide sequence: TGCGCCAGCAGCCAAGATAAAAACTATGGCTACACCTTC.

Here the CDR3 reads CASSVSGTINEQFF. In DNA form, the CDR3 reads TGTGCCAGTAGTGTATCCGGGACGATCAATGAGCAGTTCTTC. The genes are TRBV19 and TRBJ2-1, with D perhaps assigned TRBD1 or TRBD2 (5 bases each). Germline V gene data show CDR1 as LNHDA and CDR2 as SQIVND (reference sequence). The CDR3 spans 14 residues. Trimming pared 5 bases from V and 6 bases from J, leaving 14 bases between.

Remarks on this clone: The same CDR3 arises from other DNA sequences in this sample as well. The gene calls are TRBV5-1 and TRBJ2-7; no clear D gene. Germline V gene sequence: CDR1 SGHRS, CDR2 YFSETQ. The V end was cut by 3 bases, the J end by 0 bases, with 13 bases between. The CDR3 has 15 residues. This CDR3 reads CASSSIPSSSYEQYF. DNA of the CDR3: TGCGCCAGCAGCTCTATACCCTCGAGCTCCTACGAGCAGTACTTC.

The chain recombines TRBV5-1 with TRBJ1-3, with D hard to call. CDR1 is SGHRS and CDR2 is YFSETQ in the germline V gene. The ends were cut back, 0 bases at V and 3 bases at J, with 22 bases in the middle. This CDR3 spans 19 amino acids. The CDR3 region has the DNA TGCGCCAGCAGCTTGGTTGGGGTCGGCAGAGAACCGTTTGGAAACACCATATATTTT. It encodes CASSLVGVGREPFGNTIYF.

CDR3 residues: CASSSHGGGEQFF. CDR3 bases: TGTGCCAGCAGTTCACATGGCGGGGGTGAGCAGTTCTTC. The chain joins TRBV27 to TRBJ2-1, with 7 bases fitting TRBD2. The V and J ends lost 4 bases and 9 bases, in that order; junction bases with no gene match: 6. CDR1 is MNHEY and CDR2 is SMNVEV in the germline V gene (reference sequence). The length of the CDR3 is 13 residues.

The V gene is TRBV20-1, the J gene TRBJ1-6; the match to TRBD1 covers 8 bases. J gave up 6 bases and V 3 bases, and 10 bases lay outside the gene matches. The CDR3 has 16 amino acids. Germline CDR1 is DFQATT and CDR2 is SNEGSKA (reference sequence). CDR3 DNA: TGCAGTGCTAGTAGTGTGGGAACAGGGGGTAATTCACCCCTCCACTTT. Its translation: CSASSVGTGGNSPLHF.

This clone has just one count. The chain uses TRBV27 and TRBJ1-5; 8 bases align to TRBD1. This CDR3 spans 13 amino acids. Trimming took 7 bases from V and 4 from J; bases not matched to a gene: 3. Germline CDR1 reads MNHEY; CDR2 reads SMNVEV (reference sequence). CDR3 in amino acids: CASKGTGNQPQHF. The DNA of the CDR3 is TGTGCCAGCAAAGGGACAGGAAATCAGCCCCAGCATTTT.

The chain is built from TRBV6-5 and TRBJ2-7, with D unresolved. This CDR3 contains 13 residues. Germline values: CDR1 MNHEY, CDR2 SVGAGI. The germline V and J ends were trimmed by 0 bases and 0 bases, with 3 bases remaining between them. DNA for the CDR3: TGTGCCAGCAGTTACTCCGTCTCCTACGAGCAGTACTTC. It encodes CASSYSVSYEQYF.

The chain recombines TRBV28 with TRBJ2-5, with a weak D call TRBD2 (6 bases). This CDR3 contains 15 residues. V gave up 1 base and J gave up 5 bases, with 14 bases separating them. The germline gives CDR1 MDHEN, CDR2 SYDVKM. The CDR3 loop reads CASSLSVRGGETQYF. In DNA, the CDR3 is TGTGCCAGCAGTTTATCGGTGCGGGGCGGGGAGACCCAGTACTTC. Full variable domain (rest looked up from reference TRBV28 and TRBJ2-5): DVKVTQSSRYLVKRTGEKVFLECVQDMDHENMFWYRQDPGLGLRLIYFSYDVKMKEKGDIPEGYSVSREKKERFSLILESASTNQTSMYLCASSLSVRGGETQYFGPGTRLLVL.

The chain carries TRBV6-6 and TRBJ1-1; 8 bases agree with TRBD1. CDR3 size: 16 residues. CDR1 MNHNY and CDR2 SVGAGI come from the germline V gene (reference sequence). V shed 4 bases, J shed 1 base, and the junction held 8 bases outside the gene matches. The CDR3, as DNA: TGTGCCAGCAGTTCAAGACAGGGGAGAGGGAACACTGAAGCTTTCTTT. This sequence encodes CASSSRQGRGNTEAFF.

V gene TRBV5-6 combines with J gene TRBJ2-5; D not certain. CDR1 and CDR2 from the germline V gene are SGHDT and YYEEEE. V lost 1 base to trimming and J lost 2 bases, with 3 bases between them. CDR3 length equals 12 residues. CDR3 DNA: TGTGCCAGCAGCTTGTTTCAAGAGACCCAGTACTTC. It yields the protein CASSLFQETQYF.

The rearrangement uses TRBV3-1 (or the pseudogene TRBV3-2) and TRBJ2-3; TRBD1 might be the D (6 bases). Germline-derived CDR1 and CDR2 are LGHDT and YNNKEL (reference sequence). V lost 1 base and J lost 5, with 13 bases in between. CDR3 length: 15 residues. The CDR3 DNA sequence: TGTGCCAGCAGCCAAGTTACAGGGAGTTTAGATACGCAGTATTTT. As protein: CASSQVTGSLDTQYF.

The chain couples TRBV28 to TRBJ2-5; TRBD1 aligns across 7 bases. This CDR3 contains 17 residues. Trimming removed 2 bases from V and 2 bases from J; junction bases left unmatched: 11. The V gene's germline CDR1 is MDHEN and CDR2 SYDVKM. The CDR3 DNA sequence: TGTGCCAGCAGTTTACCGGTGGGGACAGCACGGCAAGAGACCCAGTACTTC. This encodes CASSLPVGTARQETQYF.

The chain joins TRBV7-9 to TRBJ2-7, with TRBD1 identical over 11 bases. Germline V lookup: CDR1 SEHNR, CDR2 FQNEAQ (reference sequence). The CDR3 loop spans 16 amino acids. Trimming took 2 bases from V and 5 from J; bases not matched to a gene: 8. CDR3 in DNA: TGTGCCAGCAGCTTACCGGTGGGGACAGGGGGAAACGAGCAGTACTTC. Its protein product is CASSLPVGTGGNEQYF.